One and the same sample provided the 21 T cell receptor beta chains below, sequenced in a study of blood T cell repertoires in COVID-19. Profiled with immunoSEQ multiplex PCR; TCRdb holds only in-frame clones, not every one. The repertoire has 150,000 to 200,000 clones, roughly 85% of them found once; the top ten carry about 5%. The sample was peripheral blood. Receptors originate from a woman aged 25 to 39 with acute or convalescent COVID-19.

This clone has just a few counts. CDR3 sequence (DNA): TGTGCCAGCAGCCTCGTGGGGACAGAGCCCTTTAATTCACCCCTCCACTTT. The encoded protein is CASSLVGTEPFNSPLHF. This chain links TRBV3-1 (or the pseudogene TRBV3-2) with TRBJ1-6, with 7 bases that match TRBD1. The V and J ends lost 4 bases and 6 bases, in that order; junction bases with no gene match: 12. The CDR3 runs to 17 residues. Germline V gene data show CDR1 as LGHDT and CDR2 as YNNKEL (reference sequence).

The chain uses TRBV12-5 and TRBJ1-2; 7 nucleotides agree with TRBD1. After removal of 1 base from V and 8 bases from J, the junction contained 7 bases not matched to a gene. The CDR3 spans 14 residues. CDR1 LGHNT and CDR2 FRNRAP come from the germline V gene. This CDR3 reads CASGLETGTRGYTF. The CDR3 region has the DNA TGTGCTAGTGGTTTGGAGACAGGGACTAGAGGCTACACCTTC.

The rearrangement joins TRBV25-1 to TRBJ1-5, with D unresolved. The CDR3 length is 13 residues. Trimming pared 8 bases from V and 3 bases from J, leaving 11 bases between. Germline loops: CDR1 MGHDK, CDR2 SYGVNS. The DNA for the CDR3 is TGTGCCAGCTCGGGAGAGTACAATCAGCCCCAGCATTTT. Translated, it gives CASSGEYNQPQHF.

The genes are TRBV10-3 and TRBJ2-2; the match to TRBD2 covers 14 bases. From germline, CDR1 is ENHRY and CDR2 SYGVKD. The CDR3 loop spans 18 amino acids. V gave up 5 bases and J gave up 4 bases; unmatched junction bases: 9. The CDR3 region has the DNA TGTGCCATCAGTACGACTAGCGGGAGGGCCTCGGGCACCGGGGAGCTGTTTTTT. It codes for CAISTTSGRASGTGELFF.

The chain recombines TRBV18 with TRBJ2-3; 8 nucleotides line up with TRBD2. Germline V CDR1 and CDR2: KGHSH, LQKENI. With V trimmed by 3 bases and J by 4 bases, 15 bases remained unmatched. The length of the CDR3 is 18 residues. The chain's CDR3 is CASSPKRVLPGGSDTQYF. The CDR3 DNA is TGTGCCAGCTCACCGAAACGGGTCCTACCGGGAGGGTCAGATACGCAGTATTTT.

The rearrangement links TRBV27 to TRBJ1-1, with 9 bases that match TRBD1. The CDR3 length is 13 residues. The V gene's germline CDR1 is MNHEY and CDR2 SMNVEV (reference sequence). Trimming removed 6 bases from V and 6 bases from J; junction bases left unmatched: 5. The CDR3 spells CASRKQGAAEAFF. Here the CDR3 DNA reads TGTGCCAGCAGAAAACAGGGGGCGGCTGAAGCTTTCTTT.

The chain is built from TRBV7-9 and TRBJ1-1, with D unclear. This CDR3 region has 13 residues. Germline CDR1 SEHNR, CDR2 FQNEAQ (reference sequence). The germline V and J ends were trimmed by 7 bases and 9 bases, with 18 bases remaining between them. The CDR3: CASNTQLWAQAFF. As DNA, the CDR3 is TGTGCCAGCAACACGCAGCTCTGGGCCCAAGCTTTCTTT.

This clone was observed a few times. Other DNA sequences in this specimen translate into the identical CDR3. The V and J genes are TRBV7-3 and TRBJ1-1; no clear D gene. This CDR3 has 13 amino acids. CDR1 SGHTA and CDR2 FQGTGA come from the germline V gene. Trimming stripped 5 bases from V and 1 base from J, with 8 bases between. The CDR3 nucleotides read TGTGCCAGCAGCCTGGAGGGGAACACTGAAGCTTTCTTT. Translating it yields CASSLEGNTEAFF.

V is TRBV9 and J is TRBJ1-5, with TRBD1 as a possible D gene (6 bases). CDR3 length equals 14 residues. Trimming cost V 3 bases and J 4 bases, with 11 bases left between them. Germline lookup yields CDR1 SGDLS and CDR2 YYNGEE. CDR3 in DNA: TGTGCCAGCAGCGAAGGGGGAATTAATCAGCCCCAGCATTTT. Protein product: CASSEGGINQPQHF.

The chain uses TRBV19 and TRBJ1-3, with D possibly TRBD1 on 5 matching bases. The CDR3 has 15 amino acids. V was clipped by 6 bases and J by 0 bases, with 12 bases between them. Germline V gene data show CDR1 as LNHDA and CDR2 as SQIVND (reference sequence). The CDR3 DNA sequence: TGTGCCAGTAGCCCTGGACATAGCTCTGGAAACACCATATATTTT. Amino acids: CASSPGHSSGNTIYF.

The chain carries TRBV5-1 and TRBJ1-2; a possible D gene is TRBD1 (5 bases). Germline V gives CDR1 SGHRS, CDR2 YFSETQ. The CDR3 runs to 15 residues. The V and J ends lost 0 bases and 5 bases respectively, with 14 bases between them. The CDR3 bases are TGCGCCAGCAGCTTGGGGGTCCCAGGGCCTTATGGCTACACCTTC. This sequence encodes CASSLGVPGPYGYTF.

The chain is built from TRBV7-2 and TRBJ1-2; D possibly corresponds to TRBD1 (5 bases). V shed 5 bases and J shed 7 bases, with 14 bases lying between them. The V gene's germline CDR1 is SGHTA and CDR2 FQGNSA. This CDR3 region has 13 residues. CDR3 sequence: CASSQRWGVGYTF. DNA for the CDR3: TGTGCCAGCAGCCAAAGATGGGGGGTTGGCTACACCTTC.

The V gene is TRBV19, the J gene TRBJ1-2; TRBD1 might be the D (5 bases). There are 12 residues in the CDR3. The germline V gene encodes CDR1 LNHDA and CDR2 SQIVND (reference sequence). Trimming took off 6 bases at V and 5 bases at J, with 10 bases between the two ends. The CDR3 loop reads CASSPRQYGYTF. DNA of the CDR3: TGTGCCAGTAGCCCCCGACAGTATGGCTACACCTTC.

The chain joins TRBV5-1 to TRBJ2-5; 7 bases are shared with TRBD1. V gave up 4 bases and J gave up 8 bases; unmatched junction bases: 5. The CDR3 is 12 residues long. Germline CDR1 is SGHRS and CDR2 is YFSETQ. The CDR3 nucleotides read TGCGCCAGCAGCCCTACAGGGGCCACCCAGTACTTC. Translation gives CASSPTGATQYF.

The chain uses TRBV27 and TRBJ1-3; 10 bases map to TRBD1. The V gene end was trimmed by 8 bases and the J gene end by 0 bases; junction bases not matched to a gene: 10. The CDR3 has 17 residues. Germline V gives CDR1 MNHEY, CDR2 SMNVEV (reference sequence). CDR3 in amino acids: CASGSGTGVSSGNTIYF. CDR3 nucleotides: TGTGCCAGCGGTTCGGGGACAGGGGTCTCCTCTGGAAACACCATATATTTT.

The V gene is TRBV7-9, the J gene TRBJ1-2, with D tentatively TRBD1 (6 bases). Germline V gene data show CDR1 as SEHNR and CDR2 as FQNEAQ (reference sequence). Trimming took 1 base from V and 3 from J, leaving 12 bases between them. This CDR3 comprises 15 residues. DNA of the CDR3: TGTGCCAGCAGCTTAGAGGGGGAAACCTACTATGGCTACACCTTC. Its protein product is CASSLEGETYYGYTF.

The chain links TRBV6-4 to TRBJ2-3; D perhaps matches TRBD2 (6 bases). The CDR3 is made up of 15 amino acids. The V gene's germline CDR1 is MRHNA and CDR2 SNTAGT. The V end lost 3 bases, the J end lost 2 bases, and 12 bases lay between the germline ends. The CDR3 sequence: CASSDGRDPTDTQYF. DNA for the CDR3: TGTGCCAGCAGTGATGGGCGGGACCCCACAGATACGCAGTATTTT.

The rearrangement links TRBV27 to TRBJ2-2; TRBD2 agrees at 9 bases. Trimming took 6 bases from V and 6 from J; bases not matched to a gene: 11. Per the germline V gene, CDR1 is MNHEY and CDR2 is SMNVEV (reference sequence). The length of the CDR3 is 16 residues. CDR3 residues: CASRPLAGRTAGELFF. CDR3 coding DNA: TGTGCCAGCAGGCCGCTAGCGGGACGGACGGCCGGGGAGCTGTTTTTT.

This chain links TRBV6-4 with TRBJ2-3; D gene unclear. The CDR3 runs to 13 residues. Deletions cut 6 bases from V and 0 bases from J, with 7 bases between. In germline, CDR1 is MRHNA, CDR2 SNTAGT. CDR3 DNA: TGTGCCAGCAGCTCGACTAGCACAGATACGCAGTATTTT. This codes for CASSSTSTDTQYF.

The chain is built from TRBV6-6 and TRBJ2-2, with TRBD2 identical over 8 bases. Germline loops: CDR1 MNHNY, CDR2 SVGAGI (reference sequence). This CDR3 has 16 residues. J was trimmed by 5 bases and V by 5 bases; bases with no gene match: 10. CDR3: CASSLTGGPRTGELFF. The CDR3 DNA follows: TGTGCCAGCAGTCTCACGGGAGGGCCCCGGACCGGGGAGCTGTTTTTT.

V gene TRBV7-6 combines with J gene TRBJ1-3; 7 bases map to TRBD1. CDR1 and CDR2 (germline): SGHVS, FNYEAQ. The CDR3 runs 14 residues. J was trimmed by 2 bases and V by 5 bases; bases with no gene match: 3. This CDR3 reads CASSPGTAGNTIYF. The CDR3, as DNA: TGTGCCAGCAGCCCGGGGACAGCTGGAAACACCATATATTTT.